The clone carrying this T cell receptor (beta chain) was found many times. Its specificity is not known. This specimen comes from a study of T cells in Graves' hyperthyroidism and ophthalmopathy. The study defined stable Graves' hyperthyroidism as no ophthalmopathy progression within 18 months. Diagnoses were established using clinical symptoms, serum thyroxine and TRAb, thyroid ultrasound and orbital computed tomography. PBMCs were derived from about 9.1 ml fresh peripheral blood. Amplified TCR beta CDR3 regions derived from RNA transcripts. The HTBI set primed first-round TCR CDR3 RT-PCR. TCRdb passed the multiplex PCR reads through MiXCR, listing each CDR3 protein once. In the table there are roughly 700,000 distinct CDR3 sequences, roughly a third of which are singletons. CDR3 length equals 14 residues. V gave up 6 bases and J gave up 3 bases, with 14 bases separating them. Germline CDR1 is MNHNY and CDR2 is SVGAGI (reference sequence).

The study, taken as a whole, reports: In validation, the model predicted ophthalmopathy. These predictions came a median about 6.5 months before onset.

This clonotype was obtained from a woman between 40 and 55 years old with Graves' hyperthyroidism. Material: blood. The rearrangement uses TRBV6-6 and TRBJ1-2; D call uncertain. CDR3 in DNA: TGTGCCAGCAGCCTTACACCCCGTGACTATGGCTACACCTTC. Translated, it gives CASSLTPRDYGYTF.